This T cell receptor (beta chain) appears in the sequencing data of a study of cytomegalovirus exposure and HLA in healthy donors. Per germline, CDR1 SGHNT and CDR2 YENEEA. V lost 2 bases and J 4 bases, leaving 10 bases between the germline ends. The CDR3 consists of 14 residues. Primers for the PCR totalled 60 Vbeta and 13 Jbeta. The assay was immunoSEQ multiplex PCR, and TCRdb's table has in-frame clones only and misses some. The table shows 120,000 or so clones, with less than 85% occurring only once. The clonotype originates from a man aged 25 to 45 in good health and CMV-seropositive. This chain connects TRBV11-3 to TRBJ2-3; D is perhaps TRBD1 (6 bases). Sequences were obtained from PBMCs. The CDR3 coding sequence is TGTGCCAGCAGCTTAATTGGGGGCGCAGATACGCAGTATTTT. Residues: CASSLIGGADTQYF.